This T cell receptor beta chain was retrieved from a study of T-cell memory formation after mild COVID-19. Study context: TCR clusters mostly belonged to single donors.

Study findings and constraints: For contracting clones, CD4+ ones sat mainly in CM and EM, CD8+ in EMRA.

MiXCR, run by TCRdb on the 5' RACE reads, gives a single entry per CDR3 protein. The sample yields over 300,000 distinct CDR3 sequences, roughly 19% seen once. A note on this clonotype: The antigen remains undetermined.

Losses at the gene ends were 5 bases for V and 1 base for J; bases not matched to a gene: 3. The CDR3 totals 17 residues. Germline loops: CDR1 SGHTA, CDR2 FQGNSA. V and J are TRBV7-2 and TRBJ2-3, with TRBD2 identical over 16 bases. The TCR originated in a man aged 18 to 30 who had mild COVID-19 (a few samples of this study predate the infection). Cell type and time point are not known. What was sequenced was PBMCs or a T cell subset sorted from them (not recorded which). DNA of the CDR3: TGTGCCAGCAGCACAGGGACTAGCGGGGGGGGCACAGATACGCAGTATTTT. It is translated as CASSTGTSGGGTDTQYF.